The 15 T cell receptor beta chains given below trace back to one sample, sequenced in a study of cytomegalovirus exposure and HLA in healthy donors. PCR involved 60 Vbeta and 13 Jbeta primers. TCRdb keeps only in-frame clones here, not all; method: immunoSEQ multiplex PCR. This sample carries more than 55,000 clones, approximately 80% of them seen once, and the ten largest clones take 1.6%. Sequenced: PBMCs. These TCRs come from a human donor in good health.

The chain couples TRBV13 to TRBJ2-3; 14 bases agree with TRBD2. The CDR3 contains 17 residues. Germline trimming cut 4 bases from V and 6 bases from J; bases unmatched to any gene: 9. The V gene's germline CDR1 is PRHDT and CDR2 FYEKMQ (reference sequence). In nucleotides, the CDR3 is TGTGCCAGCAGCTCCATCGAATGGACTAGCGGGGGGGATACGCAGTATTTT. Translation: CASSSIEWTSGGDTQYF.

V is TRBV6-1 and J is TRBJ2-7; D is possibly TRBD1 (6 bases). Trimming cost V 2 bases and J 6 bases, with 17 bases left between them. In germline, CDR1 is MNHNS, CDR2 SASEGT. There are 15 residues in the CDR3. CDR3 bases: TGTGCCAGCAGTGAATTCCCTCAGGGGTTGGCCGAGCAGTACTTC. Protein: CASSEFPQGLAEQYF.

The rearrangement links TRBV6-5 to TRBJ1-5, with 7 bases lining up with TRBD1. CDR3 size: 14 residues. Germline assignment: CDR1 MNHEY and CDR2 SVGAGI. Losses at the gene ends were 5 bases for V and 7 bases for J; bases not matched to a gene: 8. The DNA of the CDR3 is TGTGCCAGCAGTCCAGGGGGTTACGGACAGCCCCAGCATTTT. Translating gives CASSPGGYGQPQHF.

The chain is built from TRBV11-2 and TRBJ2-5; the D gene is possibly TRBD2 (7 bases). CDR1 SGHAT and CDR2 FQNNGV come from the germline V gene. The CDR3 spans 15 residues. Trimming removed 5 bases from V and 2 bases from J, with 15 bases in between. CDR3 residues: CASSRGASGQETQYF. The DNA of the CDR3 is TGTGCCAGCAGCCGGGGGGCTAGCGGACAAGAGACCCAGTACTTC.

The J gene is TRBJ2-3, the V gene TRBV10-3, with a tentative D call TRBD1 (5 bases). V lost 3 bases, J lost 2 bases, and 15 bases lay in between. The CDR3 has 16 amino acids. Germline CDR1 ENHRY, CDR2 SYGVKD. CDR3: CAISEGVVGATDTQYF. In DNA form, the CDR3 reads TGTGCCATCAGTGAAGGGGTAGTAGGCGCCACAGATACGCAGTATTTT.

The gene calls are TRBV4-3 and TRBJ2-5; 8 nucleotides align to TRBD2. The length of the CDR3 is 17 residues. CDR1 and CDR2 from the germline V gene are LGHNA and YSLEER. Losses at the gene ends were 0 bases for V and 0 bases for J; bases not matched to a gene: 6. The CDR3 bases are TGCGCCAGCAGCCAAGATGCCGCGGGGGGCCACCAAGAGACCCAGTACTTC. It specifies CASSQDAAGGHQETQYF.

The CDR3 region is CASSFDTLQFF. The CDR3 DNA sequence: TGCGCCAGCAGCTTTGACACTCTGCAGTTCTTC. This chain links TRBV5-1 with TRBJ2-1; D unresolved. Per germline, CDR1 SGHRS and CDR2 YFSETQ. The CDR3 is made up of 11 amino acids. V lost 2 bases and J 12 bases, leaving 9 bases between the germline ends.

This chain links TRBV12-2 with TRBJ2-5; the table assigns TRBD2, which was not confirmed against the DNA. TRBV12-2 has pseudogene status. The CDR3 is 20 amino acids. DNA for the CDR3: TGTGCAAGTCGCTTACGAAATGGTGGGACTAGCGGGAGGGCCACAGAGACCCAGTACTTC. It is translated as CASRLRNGGTSGRATETQYF.

The chain uses TRBV11-1 and TRBJ1-1; D call uncertain. V lost 2 bases and J lost 6, with 16 bases in between. The CDR3 has 15 amino acids. Looked up from germline, CDR1 is SGHAT and CDR2 is FQDESV (reference sequence). CDR3 residues: CASSLSPGRGSEAFF. CDR3 sequence (DNA): TGTGCCAGCAGCTTAAGCCCGGGCCGGGGTTCTGAAGCTTTCTTT.

The chain has TRBV1 and TRBJ1-5; TRBD1 is taken as the D call from the table, unchecked against the DNA. TRBV1 constitutes a pseudogene. This CDR3 comprises 20 residues. The CDR3 DNA reads as TGCACCAGCAGCCCCAGTGGACAGGACACGCCCTTTTGGGGCAATCAGCCCCAGCATTTT. It specifies CTSSPSGQDTPFWGNQPQHF.

The chain recombines TRBV10-3 with TRBJ2-1, with D hard to call. This CDR3 is built from 13 residues. With 2 bases removed from V and 7 bases from J, the gap between germline ends came to 9 bases. Germline V gene sequence: CDR1 ENHRY, CDR2 SYGVKD. Here the CDR3 DNA reads TGTGCCATCAGTGAGCCCGTAATGAATGAGCAGTTCTTC. Amino acids: CAISEPVMNEQFF.

The V call is TRBV13, the J call TRBJ2-3; the D gene is possibly TRBD2 (5 bases). The CDR3 is 14 residues long. Germline CDR1 PRHDT, CDR2 FYEKMQ (reference sequence). V was shortened by 4 bases and J by 2 bases, with 10 bases between the two germline ends. CDR3 protein: CASSSRATTDTQYF. The CDR3 DNA reads as TGTGCCAGCAGCTCGCGGGCGACCACAGATACGCAGTATTTT.

The rearrangement uses TRBV9 and TRBJ2-3; 8 positions agree with TRBD2. The trim removed 0 bases at V and 2 bases at J, leaving 5 bases unmatched. This CDR3 comprises 16 residues. Germline V gene lookup returns CDR1 SGDLS and CDR2 YYNGEE. DNA of the CDR3: TGTGCCAGCAGCGTAGGGCTAGCGGGCTTCACAGATACGCAGTATTTT. Amino acids: CASSVGLAGFTDTQYF.

V and J are TRBV18 and TRBJ2-3, with a weak D call TRBD2 (5 bases). Deletions cut 6 bases from V and 6 bases from J, with 22 bases between. CDR1 and CDR2 (germline): KGHSH, LQKENI. The CDR3 spans 16 residues. This chain's CDR3 is CASSLLEIGVVDTQYF. The DNA of the CDR3 is TGTGCCAGCTCCCTACTAGAAATCGGGGTTGTTGATACGCAGTATTTT.

This sequence joins TRBV6-4 and TRBJ2-2; 8 nucleotides line up with TRBD2. Germline V gene sequence: CDR1 MRHNA, CDR2 SNTAGT. The CDR3 contains 14 residues. The V gene end was trimmed by 4 bases and the J gene end by 3 bases; junction bases not matched to a gene: 1. CDR3 coding DNA: TGTGCCAGCAGTGCAGCGGGGGACACCGGGGAGCTGTTTTTT. Residues: CASSAAGDTGELFF.